The 3 T cell receptor beta chains presented below share a single source sample, sequenced in a study of blood T cells in healthy people across ages. With a J-beta primer mix and a sample-barcoded 5' primer, a second PCR ran about 6 to 11 cycles. TCRdb redid the calling of the 5' RACE reads with MiXCR, one entry per CDR3 protein. The data show some 760,000 distinct CDR3 sequences, 25% seen once. A further study also used this sample, focusing on T cells of mothers and their children.

Specimen: blood. Every receptor here comes from a boy younger than 18 in good health.

This clonotype has only a few counts. This chain links TRBV4-1 with TRBJ2-5, with TRBD2 as a possible D gene (5 bases). V was cut by 1 base and J by 4 bases, with 16 bases left in between. This CDR3 spans 16 amino acids. The germline gives CDR1 MGHRA, CDR2 YSYEKL. CDR3: CASSQGVRTAGETQYF. The CDR3 nucleotides read TGCGCCAGCAGCCAAGGGGTTCGGACGGCGGGAGAGACCCAGTACTTC.

The chain uses TRBV7-9 and TRBJ2-7; the D gene is possibly TRBD2 (5 bases). This CDR3 is 13 amino acids long. CDR1 is SEHNR and CDR2 is FQNEAQ in the germline V gene (reference sequence). The V and J ends lost 1 base and 5 bases respectively, with 9 bases between them. CDR3 coding DNA: TGTGCCAGCAGCTTAGAATGGAGGCACGAGCAGTACTTC. Protein: CASSLEWRHEQYF.

The CDR3 spells CASSQEVGRYRSYEQYF. The CDR3 DNA sequence: TGCGCCAGCAGCCAAGAAGTGGGCAGATACCGCTCCTACGAGCAGTACTTC. The J gene is TRBJ2-7, the V gene TRBV4-1; D is unresolved. Germline CDR1 and CDR2: MGHRA and YSYEKL. This CDR3 has 17 amino acids. The V and J ends lost 0 bases and 0 bases respectively, with 15 bases between them.